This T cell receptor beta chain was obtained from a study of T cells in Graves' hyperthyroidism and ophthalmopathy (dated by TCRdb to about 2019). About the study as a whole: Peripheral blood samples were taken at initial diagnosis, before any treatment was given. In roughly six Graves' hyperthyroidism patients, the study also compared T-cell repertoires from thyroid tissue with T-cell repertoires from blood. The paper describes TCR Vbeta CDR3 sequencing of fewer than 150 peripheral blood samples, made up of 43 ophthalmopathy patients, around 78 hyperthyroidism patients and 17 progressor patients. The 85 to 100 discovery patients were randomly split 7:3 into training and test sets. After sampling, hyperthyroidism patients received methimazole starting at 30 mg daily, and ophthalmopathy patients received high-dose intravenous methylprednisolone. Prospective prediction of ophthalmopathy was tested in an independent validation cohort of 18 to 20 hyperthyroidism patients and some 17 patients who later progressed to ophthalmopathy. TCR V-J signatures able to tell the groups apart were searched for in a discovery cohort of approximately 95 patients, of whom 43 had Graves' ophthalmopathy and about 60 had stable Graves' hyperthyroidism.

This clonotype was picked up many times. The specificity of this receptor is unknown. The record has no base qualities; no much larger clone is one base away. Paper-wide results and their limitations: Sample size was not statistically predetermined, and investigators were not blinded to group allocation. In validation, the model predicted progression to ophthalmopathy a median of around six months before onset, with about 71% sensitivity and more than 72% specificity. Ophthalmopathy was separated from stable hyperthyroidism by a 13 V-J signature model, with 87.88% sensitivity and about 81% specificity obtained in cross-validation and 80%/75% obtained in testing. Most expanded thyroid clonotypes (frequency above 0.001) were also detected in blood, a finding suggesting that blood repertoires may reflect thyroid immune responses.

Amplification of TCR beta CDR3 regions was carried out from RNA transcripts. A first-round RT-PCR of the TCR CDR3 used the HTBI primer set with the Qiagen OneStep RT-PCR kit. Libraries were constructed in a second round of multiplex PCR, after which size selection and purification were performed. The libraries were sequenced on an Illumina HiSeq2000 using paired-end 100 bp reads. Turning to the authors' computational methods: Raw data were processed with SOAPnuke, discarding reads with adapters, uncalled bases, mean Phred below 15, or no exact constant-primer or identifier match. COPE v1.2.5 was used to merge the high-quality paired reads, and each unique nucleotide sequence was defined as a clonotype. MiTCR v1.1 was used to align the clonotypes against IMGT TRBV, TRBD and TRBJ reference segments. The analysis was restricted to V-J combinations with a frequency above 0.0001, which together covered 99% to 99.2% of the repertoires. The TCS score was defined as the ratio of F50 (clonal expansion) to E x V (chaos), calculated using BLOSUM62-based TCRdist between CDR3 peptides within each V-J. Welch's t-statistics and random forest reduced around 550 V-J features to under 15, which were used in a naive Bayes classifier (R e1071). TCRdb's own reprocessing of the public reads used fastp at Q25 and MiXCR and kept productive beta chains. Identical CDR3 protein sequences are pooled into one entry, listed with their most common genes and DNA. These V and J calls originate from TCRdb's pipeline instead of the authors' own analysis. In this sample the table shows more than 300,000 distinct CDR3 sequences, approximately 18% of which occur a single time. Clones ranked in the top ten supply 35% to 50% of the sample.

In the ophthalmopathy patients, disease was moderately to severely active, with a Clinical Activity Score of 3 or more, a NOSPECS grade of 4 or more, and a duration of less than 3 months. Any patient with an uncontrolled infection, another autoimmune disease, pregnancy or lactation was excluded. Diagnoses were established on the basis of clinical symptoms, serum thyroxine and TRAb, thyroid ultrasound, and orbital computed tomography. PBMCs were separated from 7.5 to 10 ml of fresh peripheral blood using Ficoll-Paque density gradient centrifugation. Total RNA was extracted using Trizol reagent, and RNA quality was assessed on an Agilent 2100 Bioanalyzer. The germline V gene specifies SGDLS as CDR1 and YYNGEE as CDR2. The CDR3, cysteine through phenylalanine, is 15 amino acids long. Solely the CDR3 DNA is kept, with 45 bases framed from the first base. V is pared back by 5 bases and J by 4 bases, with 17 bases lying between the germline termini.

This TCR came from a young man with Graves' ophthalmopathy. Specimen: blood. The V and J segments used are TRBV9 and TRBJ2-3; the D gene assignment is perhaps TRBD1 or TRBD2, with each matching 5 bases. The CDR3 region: CASSPGTHNPDTQYF. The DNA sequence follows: TGTGCCAGCAGTCCTGGGACCCACAACCCAGATACGCAGTATTTT.